The next 22 T cell receptor beta chains were all read from a single sample in a study of a mutant IDH1 vaccine in newly diagnosed glioma. Specified time point: week 23, last vaccination. Each dose delivered 300 ug of mutant IDH1 20-mer peptide subcutaneously with imiquimod. Antigens for these TCRs are unknown. Repertoires were generated with immunoSEQ multiplex PCR, while TCRdb's copy carries only in-frame clones and drops some. Counted here are fewer than 35,000 clones, 85% to 90% occurring once; the ten biggest clones make up around 2.4%. The sample consisted of PBMCs, taken from a glioma patient whose treatment included an IDH1 peptide vaccine. These receptors all stem from a man aged 40-49 years with glioma.

The V call is TRBV13, the J call TRBJ1-1; D is unclear. Trimming left V 5 bases short and J 5 bases short, with 12 bases between. The CDR3 is made up of 13 amino acids. The germline V gene has CDR1 PRHDT and CDR2 FYEKMQ (reference sequence). The CDR3 DNA sequence: TGTGCCAGCAGCCTCACTTACAATACTGAAGCTTTCTTT. Translated, it gives CASSLTYNTEAFF.

V is TRBV6-1 and J is TRBJ1-6; the D is unclear. V was shortened by 3 bases and J by 7 bases, with 7 bases between the two germline ends. CDR3 size: 13 residues. Germline loops: CDR1 MNHNS, CDR2 SASEGT. CDR3: CASSDPRNSPLHF. The DNA for the CDR3 is TGTGCCAGCAGTGACCCCAGGAATTCACCCCTCCACTTT.

The genes are TRBV5-8 and TRBJ1-2, with 10 bases fitting TRBD1. The CDR3 totals 14 residues. Germline trimming cut 4 bases from V and 2 bases from J; bases unmatched to any gene: 2. Germline values: CDR1 SGHTS, CDR2 YDEGEE. The CDR3 DNA reads TGTGCCAGCAGCCCGGGACAGGGGAACTATGGCTACACCTTC. This sequence encodes CASSPGQGNYGYTF.

The rearrangement joins TRBV5-5 to TRBJ2-7, with TRBD2 matching 8 bases. Germline V lookup: CDR1 SGHKS, CDR2 YYEKEE (reference sequence). The CDR3 totals 15 residues. V trimming: 0 bases; J trimming: 2 bases; junction bases outside the gene matches: 4. The CDR3 DNA is TGTGCCAGCAGCTTGGGGACTAGCAAAACCTACGAGCAGTACTTC. It encodes CASSLGTSKTYEQYF.

A few counts support this clone. This sequence joins TRBV5-4 and TRBJ1-1; D possibly corresponds to TRBD1 (5 bases). V lost 2 bases to trimming and J lost 11 bases, with 16 bases between them. The length of the CDR3 is 13 residues. CDR1 is SGHNT, CDR2 YYREEE, per germline (reference sequence). The CDR3 reads CASSFWQGTRAFF. For the CDR3, the DNA is TGTGCCAGCAGCTTTTGGCAGGGAACGAGGGCTTTCTTT.

The rearrangement links TRBV19 to TRBJ2-2; D unclear. Germline lookup yields CDR1 LNHDA and CDR2 SQIVND (reference sequence). Trimming cost V 3 bases and J 5 bases, with 13 bases left between them. CDR3 length: 15 amino acids. The chain's CDR3 is CASSISNPRTGELFF. DNA of the CDR3: TGTGCCAGTAGTATTTCTAACCCCCGGACCGGGGAGCTGTTTTTT.

This clone came up a few times. The chain combines TRBV27 with TRBJ1-5, with no clear D. The V and J ends lost 5 bases and 6 bases respectively, with 20 bases between them. Germline lookup yields CDR1 MNHEY and CDR2 SMNVEV (reference sequence). There are 16 residues in the CDR3. The CDR3 nucleotides are TGTGCCAGCAGTCCTGAATTGCCAGATTTAGGTCAGCCCCAGCATTTT. Amino acids: CASSPELPDLGQPQHF.

The chain carries TRBV2 and TRBJ1-4, with 9 bases lining up with TRBD1. V shed 6 bases and J 0 bases; nucleotides not matched to a gene: 5. Germline CDR1 is SNHLY and CDR2 is FYNNEI. This CDR3 is 16 amino acids long. DNA of the CDR3: TGTGCCAGCAGAGGGGACAGGGCTGCAACTAATGAAAAACTGTTTTTT. Translated, it gives CASRGDRAATNEKLFF. Supplemented by reference TRBV2 and TRBJ1-4, the full variable domain reads EPEVTQTPSHQVTQMGQEVILRCVPISNHLYFYWYRQILGQKVEFLVSFYNNEISEKSEIFDDQFSVERPDGSNFTLKIRSTKLEDSAMYFCASRGDRAATNEKLFFGSGTQLSVL.

This clone came up once. The genes are TRBV2 and TRBJ1-5; D possibly corresponds to TRBD1 (5 bases). V dropped 8 bases and J dropped 7 bases, with 18 bases sitting between them. The CDR3 covers 14 residues. CDR1 is SNHLY and CDR2 is FYNNEI in the germline V gene. The CDR3 here is CASGQGPSQQPQHF. The CDR3 bases are TGTGCCAGCGGGCAGGGACCGTCACAGCAGCCCCAGCATTTT.

This clone is a singleton in its sample. The V call is TRBV6-6, the J call TRBJ1-3; D not certain. The germline CDR1 and CDR2 sequences are MNHNY and SVGAGI (reference sequence). The CDR3 has 16 amino acids. V shed 6 bases and J shed 0 bases, with 15 bases lying between them. CDR3 DNA sequence: TGTGCCAGCAGCACATCGGGATTCTTCTCTGGAAACACCATATATTTT. It is translated as CASSTSGFFSGNTIYF.

The V gene is TRBV13, the J gene TRBJ2-3; 8 bases align to TRBD2. V shed 6 bases, J shed 3 bases, and the junction held 11 bases outside the gene matches. Germline CDR1 is PRHDT and CDR2 is FYEKMQ (reference sequence). This CDR3 comprises 16 residues. CDR3 sequence reads: CASSLYRLARTDTQYF. In DNA, the CDR3 is TGTGCCAGCAGTTTATACCGACTAGCGCGGACAGATACGCAGTATTTT.

The chain employs TRBV5-6 and TRBJ2-7; possibly TRBD1 for D (5 bases). This CDR3 has 16 residues. Trimming cost V 1 base and J 2 bases, with 16 bases left between them. The V gene's germline CDR1 is SGHDT and CDR2 YYEEEE. The CDR3 DNA reads as TGTGCCAGCAGCTTGTATGGGCAGGGAATAACCTACGAGCAGTACGTC. It encodes CASSLYGQGITYEQYV.

This chain uses TRBV5-6 with TRBJ1-1; possible D gene TRBD1, 5 bases. Germline V gives CDR1 SGHDT, CDR2 YYEEEE. V was cut by 2 bases and J by 8 bases, with 16 bases left in between. CDR3 size: 14 residues. CDR3 sequence (DNA): TGTGCCAGCAGCTTCAGGACAAGGCCATGGGAAGCTTTCTTT. The encoded protein is CASSFRTRPWEAFF.

The count of this clone is one. The rearrangement links TRBV18 to TRBJ2-1; TRBD1 matches at 7 bases. The CDR3 covers 16 residues. V lost 1 base, J lost 1 base, and 4 bases stayed unmatched. Germline V lookup: CDR1 KGHSH, CDR2 LQKENI. DNA of the CDR3: TGTGCCAGCTCACCACAGTGGACAGGATCCTACAATGAGCAGTTCTTC. Translated, it gives CASSPQWTGSYNEQFF.

The chain couples TRBV9 to TRBJ1-4, with 7 bases lining up with TRBD1. V shed 0 bases and J 5 bases; nucleotides not matched to a gene: 4. CDR1 and CDR2 (germline): SGDLS, YYNGEE. This CDR3 is built from 15 residues. CDR3 residues: CASSVATGLNEKLFF. CDR3 bases: TGTGCCAGCAGCGTAGCGACAGGGTTAAATGAAAAACTGTTTTTT.

The table lists this clone with a count of one. The chain recombines TRBV7-2 with TRBJ1-2; 8 bases align to TRBD1. The CDR3 totals 15 residues. Germline CDR1 SGHTA, CDR2 FQGNSA. The ends lost 6 bases at V and 8 bases at J; junction bases unmatched: 14. The CDR3 DNA is TGTGCCAGCAGATCCGGGACAGGCCTGAATGGGGGCTACACCTTC. This translates into CASRSGTGLNGGYTF.

The rearrangement joins TRBV19 to TRBJ2-6; 10 nucleotides line up with TRBD1. J gave up 0 bases and V 5 bases, and 7 bases lay outside the gene matches. The CDR3 spans 18 residues. CDR1 and CDR2 (germline): LNHDA, SQIVND (reference sequence). The CDR3 DNA is TGTGCCAGTAGTGTGACAGGGGGCGATTACTCTGGGGCCAACGTCCTGACTTTC. Residues: CASSVTGGDYSGANVLTF.

V and J are TRBV4-1 and TRBJ1-5; D remains ambiguous. CDR1 is MGHRA, CDR2 YSYEKL, per germline. This CDR3 comprises 15 residues. Trimming removed 1 base from V and 3 bases from J, with 10 bases in between. For the CDR3, the DNA is TGCGCCAGCAGCCAAGTGGCGACGGACAATCAGCCCCAGCATTTT. It encodes CASSQVATDNQPQHF.

As regards this clone: Other DNA sequences of this sample code for an identical CDR3. CDR3 amino acids: CSVRQGGTDTQYF. The DNA of the CDR3 is TGCAGCGTAAGACAGGGAGGCACAGATACGCAGTATTTT. The V call is TRBV29-1, the J call TRBJ2-3; 7 bases are a match to TRBD1. CDR3 length: 13 residues. Germline trimming cut 6 bases from V and 1 base from J; bases unmatched to any gene: 4. The germline gives CDR1 SQVTM, CDR2 ANQGSEA.

The rearrangement uses TRBV7-2 and TRBJ2-7; D call uncertain. The CDR3 runs 14 residues. The V end lost 1 base, the J end lost 6 bases, and 13 bases lay between the germline ends. Per germline, CDR1 SGHTA and CDR2 FQGNSA. CDR3 sequence reads: CASSLVGVGSEQYF. CDR3 sequence (DNA): TGTGCCAGCAGCTTAGTAGGTGTCGGAAGCGAGCAGTACTTC. The full variable domain, its missing parts supplied by reference TRBV7-2 and TRBJ2-7, is GAGVSQSPSNKVTEKGKDVELRCDPISGHTALYWYRQSLGQGLEFLIYFQGNSAPDKSGLPSDRFSAERTGGSVSTLTIQRTQQEDSAVYLCASSLVGVGSEQYFGPGTRLTVT.

The chain employs TRBV2 and TRBJ2-4; D remains unclear. Germline values: CDR1 SNHLY, CDR2 FYNNEI. The V end was cut by 5 bases, the J end by 3 bases, with 17 bases between. The CDR3 contains 16 residues. The CDR3 region has the DNA TGTGCCAGCAGTTCCCAGGTAGCTAGAGACAAAAACATTCAGTACTTC. Protein sequence: CASSSQVARDKNIQYF.

The rearrangement links TRBV4-1 to TRBJ2-1; a possible D gene is TRBD2 (5 bases). This CDR3 is 14 amino acids long. The germline gives CDR1 MGHRA, CDR2 YSYEKL. Trimming cost V 6 bases and J 2 bases, with 11 bases left between them. CDR3 sequence (DNA): TGCGCCAGCAGAGCTAGCCAGACCTACAATGAGCAGTTCTTC. Amino acid sequence: CASRASQTYNEQFF.